These T cell receptor beta chains were read from a single sample in a study of vaccination and CD4 T cells after COVID-19. For these receptors, no antigen is known. TCRdb reanalysed the PCR reads using MiXCR and keeps one entry per CDR3 protein. This table holds 20,000 to 25,000 distinct CDR3 sequences, 35% to 40% found once. The sequencing here drew on CD4+ T cells from blood, cultured in vitro, taken about 7 months after SARS-CoV-2 vaccination. All receptors derive from a human donor who had recovered from COVID-19. Each CDR3 is given with its conserved first and last residue. The D gene is left open where the match is weak. Size is stated for part of the rows, as once, few or many counts, or as a class when the clone is expanded.

>.|TRBJ2-3|TRBV5-1|.
CASSLSGDHTDTQYF
TGCGCCAGCAGCTTGTCGGGGGACCACACAGATACGCAGTATTTT
>.|TRBJ2-1|TRBV20-1|TRBD2
CSARVQRGNSYNEQFF
TGCAGTGCTAGAGTTCAGCGGGGGAACTCCTACAATGAGCAGTTCTTC
>few|TRBJ1-2|TRBV27|TRBD1
CASSLLPIRTGNYGYTF
TGTGCCAGCAGTTTACTTCCCATCCGGACAGGAAACTATGGCTACACCTTC
>few|TRBJ2-3|TRBV20-1|.
CSASGGPTTDTQYF
TGCAGTGCTAGCGGGGGACCTACCACAGATACGCAGTATTTT
>.|TRBJ1-1|TRBV20-1|.
CSAIRVGEAFF
TGCAGTGCTATCCGTGTCGGTGAAGCTTTCTTT
>.|TRBJ2-7|TRBV19|.
CASRDRDLIYEQYF
TGTGCCAGTAGGGACCGGGATCTCATCTACGAGCAGTACTTC
>.|TRBJ2-6|TRBV7-9|TRBD1
CASSFTIGTAPWGPGANVLTF
TGTGCCAGCAGCTTCACGATCGGGACAGCCCCTTGGGGTCCTGGGGCCAACGTCCTGACTTTC
>.|TRBJ2-7|TRBV20-1|.
CSAMDLGGEAYEQYF
TGCAGTGCTATGGACCTTGGAGGTGAGGCCTACGAGCAGTACTTC
>.|TRBJ2-1|TRBV20-1|.
CSARDLSPYNEQFF
TGCAGTGCTAGAGATCTCTCCCCATACAATGAGCAGTTCTTC
>.|TRBJ1-6|TRBV18|.
CASSPSVQNSPLHF
TGTGCCAGCTCACCATCTGTCCAGAATTCACCCCTCCACTTT
>few|TRBJ2-1|TRBV7-3|TRBD2
CASSLTSGGVNEQFF
TGTGCCAGCAGCTTAACTAGCGGGGGGGTTAATGAGCAGTTCTTC
>few|TRBJ1-5|TRBV15|.
CATSRDFGWDQPQHF
TGTGCCACCAGCAGAGATTTCGGGTGGGATCAGCCCCAGCATTTT
>few|TRBJ2-5|TRBV20-1|TRBD2
CSASGGAPETQYF
TGCAGTGCTAGCGGGGGGGCCCCAGAGACCCAGTACTTC
>few|TRBJ1-6|TRBV7-8|.
CASSLGTVYNSPLHF
TGTGCCAGCAGCTTAGGGACAGTTTATAATTCACCCCTCCACTTT
>few|TRBJ2-5|TRBV7-2|TRBD2
CASSSRTSGGPQETQYF
TGTGCCAGCAGCTCAAGGACTAGCGGGGGGCCACAAGAGACCCAGTACTTC
>few|TRBJ1-1|TRBV7-8|TRBD1
CASSQVPRDRADDTEAFF
TGTGCCAGCAGCCAGGTCCCCCGAGACAGGGCGGACGACACTGAAGCTTTCTTT
>.|TRBJ2-3|TRBV10-3|.
CAISGIIGIGTDTQYF
TGTGCCATCAGTGGGATTATCGGGATCGGGACAGATACGCAGTATTTT
>.|TRBJ2-3|TRBV7-9|.
CASSSIHRDPTDTQYF
TGTGCCAGCAGCTCGATTCACAGGGATCCCACAGATACGCAGTATTTT
>few|TRBJ2-3|TRBV10-3|TRBD1
CAISERTGRTDTQYF
TGTGCCATCAGTGAACGGACAGGGCGCACAGATACGCAGTATTTT
>.|TRBJ1-5|TRBV6-1|.
CASRDRPRGNQPQHF
TGTGCCAGCAGGGACAGACCCCGCGGCAATCAGCCCCAGCATTTT
>.|TRBJ2-7|TRBV19|.
CASTHQAGADTTYEQYF
TGTGCCAGTACCCATCAGGCGGGGGCCGACACCACCTACGAGCAGTACTTC
>.|TRBJ2-7|TRBV6-1|TRBD1
CASRSGQGYEQYF
TGTGCCAGCAGAAGCGGACAGGGCTACGAGCAGTACTTC
>.|TRBJ2-1|TRBV5-1|.
CASTDKDYNEQFF
TGCGCCAGCACGGACAAGGATTACAATGAGCAGTTCTTC
>.|TRBJ2-3|TRBV19|.
CASSYTGDGDTQYF
TGTGCCAGTAGTTACACAGGAGACGGAGATACGCAGTATTTT
>.|TRBJ1-2|TRBV20-1|.
CSASFQAYGYTF
TGCAGTGCTAGTTTTCAGGCTTATGGCTACACCTTC
>few|TRBJ2-7|TRBV7-2|.
CASSLTTAGYEQYF
TGTGCCAGCAGCTTAACGACCGCGGGATACGAGCAGTACTTC
>.|TRBJ2-1|TRBV11-3|TRBD2
CASSAKGTSGYNEQFF
TGTGCCAGCAGCGCGAAAGGGACTAGCGGCTACAATGAGCAGTTCTTC
>few|TRBJ1-2|TRBV6-1|TRBD1
CASRGSTGNGYTF
TGTGCCAGCAGAGGATCGACAGGGAATGGCTACACCTTC
>.|TRBJ1-1|TRBV19|.
CASRPPVLNTEAFF
TGTGCCAGTAGGCCCCCCGTGCTGAACACTGAAGCTTTCTTT
>.|TRBJ2-3|TRBV7-2|.
CASSAGTDTQYF
TGTGCCAGCAGCGCCGGGACAGATACGCAGTATTTT
>.|TRBJ1-2|TRBV24-1|.
CATSDIQDGYTF
TGTGCCACCAGTGATATTCAGGATGGCTACACCTTC
>few|TRBJ1-2|TRBV7-9|.
CASSLMSNEGRYTF
TGTGCCAGCAGCTTAATGAGTAATGAGGGGCGCTACACCTTC
>.|TRBJ1-6|TRBV2|.
CASSERPRATPSYNSPLHF
TGTGCCAGCAGTGAACGGCCCAGGGCCACCCCCTCCTATAATTCACCCCTCCACTTT
>.|TRBJ1-1|TRBV7-9|TRBD1
CASSRQGDTEAFF
TGTGCCAGCAGCAGACAGGGGGACACTGAAGCTTTCTTT
>.|TRBJ1-2|TRBV5-4|TRBD1
CASSLGDRGPNNYGYTF
TGTGCCAGCAGCTTAGGAGACAGGGGGCCGAATAACTATGGCTACACCTTC
>few|TRBJ1-1|TRBV20-1|.
CSPHLPTFTEAFF
TGCAGTCCCCACCTCCCCACCTTCACTGAAGCTTTCTTT
>.|TRBJ2-7|TRBV7-8|.
CASSPRGPRGYEQYF
TGTGCCAGCAGCCCTAGGGGTCCCCGGGGCTACGAGCAGTACTTC
>.|TRBJ2-4|TRBV12-3/TRBV12-4|.
CASSHRDLAKNIQYF
TGTGCCAGCAGTCACAGAGACTTAGCCAAAAACATTCAGTACTTC
>.|TRBJ1-6|TRBV25-1|TRBD1
CASSEFTGAYNSPLHF
TGTGCCAGCAGTGAATTTACAGGGGCGTATAATTCACCCCTCCACTTT
>.|TRBJ2-3|TRBV5-4|.
CASSLATDTQYF
TGTGCCAGCAGCTTGGCTACGGATACGCAGTATTTT
>.|TRBJ1-2|TRBV20-1|TRBD1
CSAGAGTGGVGGYTF
TGCAGTGCAGGCGCCGGGACAGGGGGCGTAGGGGGCTACACCTTC
>few|TRBJ2-1|TRBV20-1|TRBD1
CSAHPGTGGLDEQFF
TGCAGTGCTCACCCCGGGACAGGGGGCTTGGATGAGCAGTTCTTC
>few|TRBJ1-1|TRBV10-3|TRBD1
CAISGTGENTEAFF
TGTGCCATCAGTGGGACAGGAGAGAACACTGAAGCTTTCTTT
>few|TRBJ2-5|TRBV24-1|.
CATRGRGETQYF
TGTGCCACCAGGGGGCGGGGAGAGACCCAGTACTTC
>.|TRBJ1-5|TRBV6-2/TRBV6-3|.
CASSPGHKGNQPQHF
TGTGCCAGCAGTCCGGGCCACAAAGGCAATCAGCCCCAGCATTTT
>.|TRBJ2-1|TRBV7-2|.
CASSHQLYRHPIPYNEQFF
TGTGCCAGCAGCCACCAACTCTACAGGCACCCAATCCCCTACAATGAGCAGTTCTTC
>.|TRBJ2-4|TRBV20-1|.
CSARHRDLAKNIQYF
TGCAGTGCACGGCACAGAGACCTAGCCAAAAACATTCAGTACTTC
>.|TRBJ2-5|TRBV11-3|TRBD1
CASSYGQGVRETQYF
TGTGCCAGCAGCTACGGACAGGGGGTTAGGGAGACCCAGTACTTC
>few|TRBJ2-1|TRBV6-2/TRBV6-3|.
CAIPPGDEQFF
TGTGCCATCCCCCCTGGCGATGAGCAGTTCTTC
>.|TRBJ2-7|TRBV4-2|TRBD2
CASSQRGTSTPYEQYF
TGTGCCAGCAGCCAACGAGGGACTAGCACACCTTACGAGCAGTACTTC